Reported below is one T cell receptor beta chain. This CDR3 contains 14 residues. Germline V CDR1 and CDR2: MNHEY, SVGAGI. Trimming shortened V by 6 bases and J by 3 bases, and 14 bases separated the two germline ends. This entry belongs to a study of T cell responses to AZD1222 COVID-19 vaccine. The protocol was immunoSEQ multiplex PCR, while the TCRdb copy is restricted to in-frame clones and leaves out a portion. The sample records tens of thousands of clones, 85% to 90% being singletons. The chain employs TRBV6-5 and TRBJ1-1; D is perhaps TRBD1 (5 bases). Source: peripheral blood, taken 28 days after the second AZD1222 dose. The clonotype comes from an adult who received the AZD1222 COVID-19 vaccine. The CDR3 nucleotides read TGTGCCAGCAGGCCAGGGTCGATCGACACTGAAGCTTTCTTT. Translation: CASRPGSIDTEAFF.